A selection of T cell receptor beta chains follows, all from one sample in a study of T cells in localized non-small cell lung cancer. Assay used: immunoSEQ multiplex PCR; TCRdb lists only in-frame clones, some missing. The sample records more than 15,000 clones, around 91% being singletons. The input for sequencing was peripheral blood, taken before any cancer treatment. The source of these receptors is a female donor aged 60 or older with stage III squamous cell lung carcinoma. Each CDR3 is given with its conserved first and last residue. A D gene is named only where the DNA matches it firmly. Size values are once, few and many counts, or a class for expanded clones, and some rows have none.

J: TRBJ2-1
V: TRBV6-5
size: -
D: TRBD2
DNA: TGTGCCAGCAGTAAACCGGGAGGTTCCTACAATGAGCAGTTCTTC
CDR3: CASSKPGGSYNEQFF

J: TRBJ1-1
V: TRBV28
size: once
D: -
DNA: TGTGCCACTGACCCCCCCACTGAAGCTTTCTTT
CDR3: CATDPPTEAFF

J: TRBJ2-2
V: TRBV18
size: -
D: -
DNA: TGTGCCAGCTCACCAGGGCCTAGCGAGAACACCGGGGAGCTGTTTTTT
CDR3: CASSPGPSENTGELFF

J: TRBJ1-1
V: TRBV30
size: once
D: -
DNA: TGTGCCTGGAGTAGGGACGGCTATGAAGCTTTCTTT
CDR3: CAWSRDGYEAFF

J: TRBJ2-7
V: TRBV5-1
size: -
D: TRBD1
DNA: TGCGCCAGCAGCGATACAGGGGGCTACGAGCAGTACTTC
CDR3: CASSDTGGYEQYF

J: TRBJ2-7
V: TRBV25-1
size: -
D: TRBD1
DNA: TGTGCCAGCAGTGAATATTTTCCGAACCTAAACAGGGGCGAGCAGTACTTC
CDR3: CASSEYFPNLNRGEQYF

J: TRBJ2-5
V: TRBV5-1
size: -
D: TRBD2
DNA: TGCGCCAGCAGCTGGACCCGGACTAGCGGGGGAGATGAGACCCAGTACTTC
CDR3: CASSWTRTSGGDETQYF

J: TRBJ2-7
V: TRBV6-5
size: -
D: -
DNA: TGTGCCAGCAGTAACCAGGGACGGGGCTCCTACGAGCAGTACTTC
CDR3: CASSNQGRGSYEQYF

J: TRBJ1-3
V: TRBV5-8
size: -
D: TRBD1
DNA: TGTGCCAGCAGCCTTGCACAGGGGAAAGGCTCTGGAAACACCATATATTTT
CDR3: CASSLAQGKGSGNTIYF

J: TRBJ1-1
V: TRBV18
size: few
D: TRBD1
DNA: TGTGCCAGCTCACCCGGGACAGGGACGGTAAGCACTGAAGCTTTCTTT
CDR3: CASSPGTGTVSTEAFF

J: TRBJ2-5
V: TRBV18
size: -
D: -
DNA: TGTGCCAGCTCACCACTGGCAGGGACTCAAGAGACCCAGTACTTC
CDR3: CASSPLAGTQETQYF

J: TRBJ1-6
V: TRBV27
size: -
D: -
DNA: TGTGCCAGCACTAACAGTTTTTCACCCCTCCACTTT
CDR3: CASTNSFSPLHF

J: TRBJ2-5
V: TRBV14
size: -
D: TRBD2
DNA: TGTGCCAGCAGCCAAGTTGGCGGGAGGACTCCGCAAGAGACCCAGTACTTC
CDR3: CASSQVGGRTPQETQYF

J: TRBJ1-4
V: TRBV10-3
size: -
D: -
DNA: TGTGCCATCAGCCAGACAGAAAGTAATGAAAAACTGTTTTTT
CDR3: CAISQTESNEKLFF

J: TRBJ2-1
V: TRBV9
size: -
D: -
DNA: TGTGCCAGCAGCGTAAACAGTATTGTTGAGCAGTTCTTC
CDR3: CASSVNSIVEQFF

J: TRBJ2-5
V: TRBV5-1
size: -
D: TRBD2
DNA: TGCGCCAGCAGCTTGGATGGGGGGGTGGAGACCCAGTACTTC
CDR3: CASSLDGGVETQYF

J: TRBJ1-1
V: TRBV15
size: -
D: -
DNA: TGTGCCACCAGCAGAGATCTCGACGCATCAACCAACGAAGCTTTCTTT
CDR3: CATSRDLDASTNEAFF

J: TRBJ1-3
V: TRBV5-6
size: -
D: -
DNA: TGTGCCAGCAGCTTGGCGGCCGGGTCTGGAAACACCATATATTTT
CDR3: CASSLAAGSGNTIYF

J: TRBJ2-1
V: TRBV20-1
size: -
D: -
DNA: TGCAGTGCCACCTTTTTCAATGAGCAGTTCTTC
CDR3: CSATFFNEQFF

J: TRBJ1-1
V: TRBV29-1
size: once
D: TRBD1
DNA: TGCAGCGTGGGGGGACAGACAAACACTGAAGCTTTCTTT
CDR3: CSVGGQTNTEAFF

J: TRBJ1-6
V: TRBV6-6
size: -
D: -
DNA: TGTGCCAGCAGTTACTCAGGGGCGCAAGGTTCACCCCTCCACTTT
CDR3: CASSYSGAQGSPLHF

J: TRBJ2-2
V: TRBV19
size: few
D: -
DNA: TGTGCCAGTAGTATATTTGTATCGGGTGTCGGGACCGGGGAGCTGTTTTTT
CDR3: CASSIFVSGVGTGELFF

J: TRBJ1-4
V: TRBV19
size: -
D: -
DNA: TGTGCCAGTAATGGGGACACCACGACAACCGATGAAAAACTGTTTTTT
CDR3: CASNGDTTTTDEKLFF

J: TRBJ2-7
V: TRBV7-2
size: once
D: -
DNA: TGTGCCAGCAGCCCCGGGGGGCGAATAGGAGGAGAGCAGTACTTC
CDR3: CASSPGGRIGGEQYF

J: TRBJ2-5
V: TRBV7-9
size: -
D: TRBD1
DNA: TGTGCCAGCAGCTCCTACAGGGGCCGGGAGACCCAGTACTTC
CDR3: CASSSYRGRETQYF

J: TRBJ1-2
V: TRBV4-2
size: -
D: -
DNA: TGTGCCAGCAGCCAAGACAGAGACTATGGCTACACCTTC
CDR3: CASSQDRDYGYTF

J: TRBJ2-2
V: TRBV9
size: -
D: -
DNA: TGTGCCAGCAGCGTAGAGAACACCGGGGAGCTGTTTTTT
CDR3: CASSVENTGELFF

J: TRBJ2-7
V: TRBV7-9
size: -
D: TRBD2
DNA: TGTGCCAGCAGCTTAGCGAAGCCCCCAATAGCGGGGGGCCCCTGCGAGCAGTACTTC
CDR3: CASSLAKPPIAGGPCEQYF

J: TRBJ1-2
V: TRBV7-3
size: -
D: -
DNA: TGTGCCAGCAGCCAACACAGCGGTGGCTACACCTTC
CDR3: CASSQHSGGYTF

J: TRBJ2-1
V: TRBV7-8
size: -
D: TRBD2
DNA: TGTGCCAGCAGTGTGCGGGCGACTAGCGTTTACAATGAGCAGTTCTTC
CDR3: CASSVRATSVYNEQFF

J: TRBJ2-2
V: TRBV11-2
size: -
D: -
DNA: TGTGCCAGCAGCCGCCAGGGGCCCTCGGGGACCGGGGAGCTGTTTTTT
CDR3: CASSRQGPSGTGELFF

J: TRBJ2-7
V: TRBV18
size: -
D: -
DNA: TGTGCCAGCTGCGGGACAGCCTCCTACGAGCAGTACTTC
CDR3: CASCGTASYEQYF

J: TRBJ1-1
V: TRBV5-6
size: -
D: -
DNA: TGTGCCAGCAGCTTGAGGAGGGAAGCTTTCTTT
CDR3: CASSLRREAFF

J: TRBJ2-1
V: TRBV7-6
size: -
D: TRBD1
DNA: TGTGCCAGCAGGGAGACAGGGGGGAGTGAGCAGTTCTTC
CDR3: CASRETGGSEQFF

J: TRBJ2-3
V: TRBV30
size: -
D: -
DNA: TGTGCCTGGAGTGTAGGGCGGGGTAGCACAGATACGCAGTATTTT
CDR3: CAWSVGRGSTDTQYF

J: TRBJ1-1
V: TRBV11-1
size: -
D: -
DNA: TGTGCCAGCAGCCGGAACGTCATGGGGGGGCGCGGAGTGAACACTGAAGCTTTCTTT
CDR3: CASSRNVMGGRGVNTEAFF

J: TRBJ2-5
V: TRBV7-8
size: -
D: -
DNA: TGTGCCAGCAGCTTAAGGAGAAGCGGTGAGACCCAGTACTTC
CDR3: CASSLRRSGETQYF

J: TRBJ2-7
V: TRBV6-6
size: -
D: -
DNA: TGTGCCAGCAGTTACTCAGACACAGGGATCCACGAGCAGTACTTC
CDR3: CASSYSDTGIHEQYF

J: TRBJ2-1
V: TRBV2
size: -
D: -
DNA: TGTGCCAGCTCCTTGTTGCAGATTTACAATGAGCAGTTCTTC
CDR3: CASSLLQIYNEQFF

J: TRBJ1-1
V: TRBV15
size: -
D: -
DNA: TGTGCCACCAGCAGCGGGGCAATGGGACATAAGGGCACTGAAGCTTTCTTT
CDR3: CATSSGAMGHKGTEAFF

J: TRBJ1-1
V: TRBV27
size: once
D: -
DNA: TGTGCCAGCAGTTTAAGTCAGACCTTGAACACTGAAGCTTTCTTT
CDR3: CASSLSQTLNTEAFF

J: TRBJ1-1
V: TRBV30
size: -
D: -
DNA: TGTGCCTGGAGTCCCTTCGTCATCTCTGAAGCTTTCTTT
CDR3: CAWSPFVISEAFF

J: TRBJ2-3
V: TRBV28
size: -
D: TRBD1
DNA: TGTGCCAGCAGTTCCGGACAGGGCACAGATACGCAGTATTTT
CDR3: CASSSGQGTDTQYF

J: TRBJ1-2
V: TRBV6-1
size: -
D: -
DNA: TGTGCCAGCAGTGAAAGAGGGGTCGGACCGAGGATATCTCTCAACTATGGCTACACCTTC
CDR3: CASSERGVGPRISLNYGYTF

J: TRBJ1-2
V: TRBV7-3
size: -
D: -
DNA: TGTGCCAGCAGCCCTAGGGGGGGCCTCGAGAACTATGGCTACACCTTC
CDR3: CASSPRGGLENYGYTF

J: TRBJ2-1
V: TRBV18
size: -
D: TRBD2
DNA: TGTGCCAGCTCACCTCTGAGACTAGCGGTTAACAATGAGCAGTTCTTC
CDR3: CASSPLRLAVNNEQFF

J: TRBJ1-2
V: TRBV20-1
size: -
D: -
DNA: TGCAGTGCTGGGGGACCGTTAGGCTACACCTTC
CDR3: CSAGGPLGYTF

J: TRBJ2-5
V: TRBV28
size: -
D: TRBD1
DNA: TGCGCCAGCAGTTCATCCGGGACAGGGAAGGGAGAGACCCAGTACTTC
CDR3: CASSSSGTGKGETQYF

J: TRBJ2-7
V: TRBV11-3
size: -
D: -
DNA: TGTGCCAGCAGCTTAGATCGGATCCAACAACCTTCCTTC
CDR3: CASSLDRIQQPSF

J: TRBJ1-5
V: TRBV7-2
size: -
D: -
DNA: TGTGCCAGCAGCCCCCTTGCAGGGTCCAATCAGCCCCAGCATTTT
CDR3: CASSPLAGSNQPQHF

J: TRBJ2-5
V: TRBV20-1
size: few
D: -
DNA: TGCAGTGCACAGGACCAAGAGACCCAGTACTTC
CDR3: CSAQDQETQYF

J: TRBJ1-4
V: TRBV6-5
size: -
D: -
DNA: TGTGCCAGCAAAGGAGCTGAAAAACTGTTTTTT
CDR3: CASKGAEKLFF